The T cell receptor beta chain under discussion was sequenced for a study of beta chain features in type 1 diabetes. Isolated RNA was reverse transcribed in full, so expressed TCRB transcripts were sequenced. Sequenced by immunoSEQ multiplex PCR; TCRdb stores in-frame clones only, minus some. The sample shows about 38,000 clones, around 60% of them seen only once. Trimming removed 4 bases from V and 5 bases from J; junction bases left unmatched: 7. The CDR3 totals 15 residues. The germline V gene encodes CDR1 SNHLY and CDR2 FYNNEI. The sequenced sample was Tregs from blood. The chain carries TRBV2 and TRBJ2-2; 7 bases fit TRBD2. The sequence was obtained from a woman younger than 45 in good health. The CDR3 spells CASSGDSGWTGELFF. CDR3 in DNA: TGTGCCAGCAGTGGGGATAGCGGGTGGACCGGGGAGCTGTTTTTT.